This TCR beta chain comes out of a study of blood T cells in healthy people across ages. A second PCR, run for 7 to 11 cycles, used a sample-barcoded 5' primer plus a J-beta primer mix. TCRdb reanalysed the 5' RACE reads using MiXCR and keeps one entry per CDR3 protein. Here the sample spans 700,000 to 950,000 distinct CDR3 sequences, roughly 64% being singletons. With 7 bases clipped from V and 10 bases from J, the junction kept 12 bases outside the gene matches. CDR3 length: 14 residues. Germline V gene sequence: CDR1 DFQATT, CDR2 SNEGSKA (reference sequence). The genes are TRBV20-1 and TRBJ2-1; 11 nucleotides agree with TRBD2. The origin of this receptor is a man under 40 in good health. Sequenced material: blood. CDR3 protein: CSGKPGLADGEQFF. In DNA form, the CDR3 reads TGCAGTGGAAAACCGGGACTAGCGGATGGGGAGCAGTTCTTC.